This T cell receptor (beta chain) was identified in a study of blood T cell repertoires in COVID-19. Whole-study context: COVID-19 samples collected from the United States, Italy and Spain covered acute and convalescent phases. T cells, B-cell-depleted T cells, or PBMCs provided the cDNA or gDNA that served as material.

TCRdb's copy holds only in-frame clones and misses some; the assay was immunoSEQ multiplex PCR. The sample records about 210,000 clones, about four fifths being singletons. The CDR3 length is 13 residues. The V gene's germline CDR1 is SNHLY and CDR2 FYNNEI. The ends lost 6 bases at V and 5 bases at J; junction bases unmatched: 6. Input material: peripheral blood. The clonotype comes from a woman older than 75 with COVID-19, enrolled during active disease. The V gene is TRBV2, the J gene TRBJ1-2, with 7 bases lining up with TRBD1. CDR3 sequence: CASRRAGGYGYTF. The DNA for the CDR3 is TGTGCCAGCAGGCGGGCAGGGGGGTATGGCTACACCTTC.